These 23 T cell receptor beta chains came from one sample sequenced in a study of T cells in Graves' hyperthyroidism and ophthalmopathy. Researchers amplified the TCR beta CDR3 regions from RNA transcripts. HTBI primers were employed in a first-round RT-PCR of the TCR CDR3. TCRdb fed the multiplex PCR reads into MiXCR, producing one record per CDR3 protein. The table shows about 250,000 distinct CDR3 sequences, with about 20% occurring only once. The sample taken for sequencing was blood. The source of these receptors is a man in his thirties or forties with Graves' ophthalmopathy.

This chain links TRBV28 with TRBJ1-5; D may be TRBD1 (6 bases). Germline V gene lookup returns CDR1 MDHEN and CDR2 SYDVKM. Trimming cost V 5 bases and J 4 bases, with 15 bases left between them. The length of the CDR3 is 15 residues. CDR3 nucleotide sequence: TGTGCCAGCAGTGGCGGGGGCCCATCGAATCAGCCCCAGCATTTT. Translation: CASSGGGPSNQPQHF. The complete variable domain, with remaining parts taken from reference TRBV28 and TRBJ1-5, reads DVKVTQSSRYLVKRTGEKVFLECVQDMDHENMFWYRQDPGLGLRLIYFSYDVKMKEKGDIPEGYSVSREKKERFSLILESASTNQTSMYLCASSGGGPSNQPQHFGDGTRLSIL.

The chain links TRBV6-2 or TRBV6-3 to TRBJ1-6; D remains ambiguous. The CDR3 is 16 amino acids. Germline CDR1 MNHEY, CDR2 SVGEGT. V lost 4 bases and J 0 bases, leaving 10 bases between the germline ends. CDR3 region: CASSSIMSSYNSPLHF. The CDR3 nucleotides read TGTGCCAGCAGTTCCATCATGAGCTCCTATAATTCACCCCTCCACTTT.

This rearrangement joins TRBV20-1 to TRBJ2-1; possible D gene TRBD1, 6 bases. Germline loops: CDR1 DFQATT, CDR2 SNEGSKA (reference sequence). The CDR3 runs 14 residues. V was cut by 3 bases and J by 3 bases, with 12 bases left in between. The CDR3 DNA follows: TGCAGTGCTAGGAGGGACACCAGCTACAATGAGCAGTTCTTC. This encodes CSARRDTSYNEQFF.

This rearrangement joins TRBV28 to TRBJ1-6; 10 positions match TRBD1. This CDR3 comprises 15 residues. The V gene end was trimmed by 5 bases and the J gene end by 8 bases; junction bases not matched to a gene: 6. CDR1 MDHEN and CDR2 SYDVKM come from the germline V gene. The CDR3 DNA sequence: TGTGCCAGCAGTACCCCGGGGACAGGGGATTCACCCCTCCACTTT. Protein: CASSTPGTGDSPLHF. Full variable domain (outside the CDR3, taken from reference TRBV28 and TRBJ1-6): DVKVTQSSRYLVKRTGEKVFLECVQDMDHENMFWYRQDPGLGLRLIYFSYDVKMKEKGDIPEGYSVSREKKERFSLILESASTNQTSMYLCASSTPGTGDSPLHFGNGTRLTVT.

In its sample, this clonotype was seen a few times. J is TRBJ2-2 and V is TRBV13; TRBD2 agrees at 8 bases. This CDR3 region has 15 residues. Germline CDR1 is PRHDT and CDR2 is FYEKMQ (reference sequence). V shed 4 bases and J 6 bases; nucleotides not matched to a gene: 7. CDR3 protein: CASSYGSGSAGELFF. CDR3 coding DNA: TGTGCCAGCAGCTATGGCAGCGGGAGCGCCGGGGAGCTGTTTTTT.

This clonotype has more than one count but fewer than ten. The chain uses TRBV27 and TRBJ2-7; D unclear. The CDR3 has 14 amino acids. The germline CDR1 and CDR2 sequences are MNHEY and SMNVEV (reference sequence). V lost 5 bases, J lost 1 base, and 12 bases lay in between. The CDR3 nucleotides are TGTGCCAGCAGTCCCCAACCTGTATCCTACGAGCAGTACTTC. Translated: CASSPQPVSYEQYF.

This clonotype occurred a few times. V gene TRBV28 combines with J gene TRBJ2-2; D call uncertain. V shed 3 bases and J shed 2 bases, with 4 bases lying between them. Germline CDR1 MDHEN, CDR2 SYDVKM. This CDR3 has 13 amino acids. CDR3 amino acids: CASSFHNTGELFF. CDR3 DNA sequence: TGTGCCAGCAGTTTTCACAACACCGGGGAGCTGTTTTTT.

This clonotype was found a few times. V is TRBV7-9 and J is TRBJ2-7, with D hard to call. The CDR3 runs to 13 residues. V was shortened by 5 bases and J by 3 bases, with 11 bases between the two germline ends. CDR1 and CDR2 (germline): SEHNR, FQNEAQ (reference sequence). CDR3 protein: CASSPAGIYEQYF. The CDR3 DNA follows: TGTGCCAGCAGCCCCGCCGGAATCTACGAGCAGTACTTC.

This clonotype was detected a few times. The genes are TRBV11-3 and TRBJ2-5, with 10 bases matching TRBD2. The V and J ends lost 1 base and 2 bases, in that order; junction bases with no gene match: 7. Germline V gene data show CDR1 as SGHNT and CDR2 as YENEEA. The CDR3 is 17 amino acids. CDR3 DNA sequence: TGTGCCAGCAGCTTAGCAGTTCTAGCGGGAGCGCAAGAGACCCAGTACTTC. Amino acids: CASSLAVLAGAQETQYF.

The chain links TRBV29-1 to TRBJ1-2; D is ambiguous. The length of the CDR3 is 12 residues. Trimming cost V 3 bases and J 4 bases, with 9 bases left between them. CDR1 and CDR2 (germline): SQVTM, ANQGSEA. The CDR3 DNA is TGCAGCGTTGAGAGGGCGACCTATGGCTACACCTTC. This gives the protein CSVERATYGYTF.

This clonotype was picked up many times. The rearrangement joins TRBV12-3 or TRBV12-4 to TRBJ1-1; weak D call: TRBD1 (5 bases). The CDR3 extends over 14 amino acids. V dropped 6 bases and J dropped 4 bases, with 15 bases sitting between them. As DNA, the CDR3 is TGTGCCAGCAGCTCCACCGGGGGGAGCACTGAAGCTTTCTTT. Protein product: CASSSTGGSTEAFF.

V is TRBV6-6 and J is TRBJ2-5; D is unresolved. The CDR3 consists of 15 residues. V was clipped by 0 bases and J by 7 bases, with 15 bases between them. Germline CDR1 MNHNY, CDR2 SVGAGI (reference sequence). This CDR3 is CASSYSTGGRGTQYF. The CDR3 DNA reads as TGTGCCAGCAGTTACTCGACGGGCGGACGAGGGACCCAGTACTTC.

Points on this clonotype: A single base separates this from a much larger clone, so it may be a read error. The chain combines TRBV5-1 with TRBJ2-3; TRBD2 matches at 9 bases. V gave up 6 bases and J gave up 5 bases; unmatched junction bases: 10. There are 15 residues in the CDR3. Germline loops: CDR1 SGHRS, CDR2 YFSETQ. The CDR3 coding sequence is TGCGCCAGCAACTTTGTAGCGGGAGAAGGAGATACGCAGTATTTT. It specifies CASNFVAGEGDTQYF.

The table lists this clonotype with many counts. The chain links TRBV6-1 to TRBJ1-3; D perhaps matches TRBD1 (5 bases). The V end was cut by 6 bases, the J end by 0 bases, with 9 bases between. Germline CDR1 and CDR2: MNHNS and SASEGT. This CDR3 spans 14 amino acids. The CDR3, as DNA: TGTGCCAGCAGGGGACGGAGCTCTGGAAACACCATATATTTT. Protein product: CASRGRSSGNTIYF.

This clonotype was recorded many times. The gene calls are TRBV5-1 and TRBJ2-3, with a tentative D call TRBD2 (6 bases). V lost 0 bases, J lost 6 bases, and 11 bases lay in between. This CDR3 has 14 amino acids. Germline V lookup: CDR1 SGHRS, CDR2 YFSETQ. CDR3 coding DNA: TGCGCCAGCAGCTTGGTTGCGGGAATGGATACGCAGTATTTT. As protein: CASSLVAGMDTQYF.

The chain links TRBV12-3 or TRBV12-4 to TRBJ2-6; no firm D call. This CDR3 is 15 amino acids long. V was trimmed by 4 bases and J by 1 base, leaving 8 bases between them. DNA of the CDR3: TGTGCCAGCAGTTACCGACGGTCTGGGGCCAACGTCCTGACTTTC. Encoded protein: CASSYRRSGANVLTF.

This clonotype was found a few times. The chain has TRBV7-9 and TRBJ2-1; TRBD2 aligns across 8 bases. V lost 5 bases to trimming and J lost 5 bases; unmatched junction nucleotides: 8. This CDR3 is built from 15 residues. Germline V CDR1 and CDR2: SEHNR, FQNEAQ (reference sequence). Here the CDR3 reads CASSPNGRVHNEQFF. The CDR3 nucleotides read TGTGCCAGCAGCCCCAACGGGAGGGTCCACAATGAGCAGTTCTTC.

This clonotype was detected a few times. The gene calls are TRBV27 and TRBJ2-7; 8 nucleotides match TRBD1. Germline assignment: CDR1 MNHEY and CDR2 SMNVEV (reference sequence). V trimming: 3 bases; J trimming: 0 bases; junction bases outside the gene matches: 13. CDR3 size: 18 residues. CDR3: CASSFPQGQVLISYEQYF. DNA of the CDR3: TGTGCCAGCAGTTTCCCTCAGGGACAGGTCCTTATCTCCTACGAGCAGTACTTC.

J is TRBJ1-2 and V is TRBV18, with TRBD1 matching over 9 bases. In germline, CDR1 is KGHSH, CDR2 LQKENI. The CDR3 totals 15 residues. Trimming cost V 2 bases and J 5 bases; bases outside gene matches: 6. The CDR3 protein is CASSPGTGNLYGYTF. CDR3 nucleotide sequence: TGTGCCAGCTCACCAGGGACAGGGAACTTATATGGCTACACCTTC.

This clonotype was seen only a few times. J is TRBJ2-2 and V is TRBV29-1; D call uncertain. Trimming pared 5 bases from V and 6 bases from J, leaving 4 bases between. This CDR3 is 10 amino acids long. CDR1 is SQVTM and CDR2 is ANQGSEA in the germline V gene. The CDR3 region is CSVRSGELFF. In DNA form, the CDR3 reads TGCAGCGTTCGTTCCGGGGAGCTGTTTTTT.

This clonotype was observed many times. The J gene is TRBJ1-1, the V gene TRBV12-3 or TRBV12-4; possibly TRBD1 for D (5 bases). Between the trimmed V and J ends, which lost 4 bases and 4 bases, there was a span of 7 bases. The CDR3 length is 12 residues. CDR3 sequence reads: CASSSGTTEAFF. Here the CDR3 DNA reads TGTGCCAGCAGTTCAGGGACCACTGAAGCTTTCTTT.

The chain links TRBV20-1 to TRBJ2-5; D gene ambiguous. Germline CDR1 reads DFQATT; CDR2 reads SNEGSKA (reference sequence). The CDR3 length is 13 residues. V was clipped by 2 bases and J by 2 bases, with 9 bases between them. The CDR3 protein is CSARRELQETQYF. CDR3 DNA sequence: TGCAGTGCTAGAAGGGAACTTCAAGAGACCCAGTACTTC.

The J gene is TRBJ1-3, the V gene TRBV6-1, with D possibly TRBD1 on 5 matching bases. The V end lost 4 bases, the J end lost 4 bases, and 17 bases lay between the germline ends. Germline V gives CDR1 MNHNS, CDR2 SASEGT. The CDR3 loop spans 16 amino acids. The CDR3 region is CASSARDGGKGNTIYF. The CDR3 nucleotides read TGTGCCAGCAGTGCCCGGGACGGGGGGAAAGGAAACACCATATATTTT.